A selection of T cell receptor beta chains follows, all from one sample in a study of shared clonotypes between healthy human individuals. Data came from immunoSEQ multiplex PCR; TCRdb stores just in-frame clones and leaves some out. This sample carries 950,000 to 1,300,000 clones, approximately 76% of them seen once, and the ten largest clones take about 1.4%. The sequenced material came from memory CD4+ T cells sorted from blood. Every receptor here comes from a man aged 18 to 29 in good health. The CDR3 runs from the conserved cysteine through the conserved F or W. Fields, in order: J gene, V gene, D gene, clone size, CDR3 DNA, CDR3 protein. A D gene is named only where the DNA matches it firmly. Some rows have no size entry. The others give once, few or many, or a class for an expanded clone.

j_call: TRBJ1-2
v_call: TRBV5-1
d_call: NA
clone_size: NA
cdr3_nt: TGCGCCAGCAGCTTGGAGGGTCAATCCTATGGCTACACCTTC
cdr3_aa: CASSLEGQSYGYTF

j_call: TRBJ1-4
v_call: TRBV18
d_call: NA
clone_size: NA
cdr3_nt: TGTGCCAGCTCCCCGACGACGGAACTGTTGTTTTTT
cdr3_aa: CASSPTTELLFF

j_call: TRBJ2-1
v_call: TRBV5-1
d_call: TRBD1
clone_size: NA
cdr3_nt: TGCGCCAGCAGCTTGGAGGGACAGGGGTACAATGAGCAGTTCTTC
cdr3_aa: CASSLEGQGYNEQFF

j_call: TRBJ1-2
v_call: TRBV5-1
d_call: TRBD1
clone_size: NA
cdr3_nt: TGCGCCAGCAGCTCCCGGACAGGGGGCGCGGGTGGCTACACCTTC
cdr3_aa: CASSSRTGGAGGYTF

j_call: TRBJ1-2
v_call: TRBV11-2
d_call: TRBD1
clone_size: NA
cdr3_nt: TGTGCCAGCAGCTTACGAGAGGACAGGGGGAATGGCTACACCTTC
cdr3_aa: CASSLREDRGNGYTF

j_call: TRBJ2-7
v_call: TRBV7-2
d_call: NA
clone_size: NA
cdr3_nt: TGTGCCAGCAGCTTGGACGGGAGAAACGAGCAGTACTTC
cdr3_aa: CASSLDGRNEQYF

j_call: TRBJ2-1
v_call: TRBV6-5
d_call: NA
clone_size: NA
cdr3_nt: TGTGCCAGCAGTCCATCAGCGGAAACCTACAATGAGCAGTTCTTC
cdr3_aa: CASSPSAETYNEQFF

j_call: TRBJ2-3
v_call: TRBV5-1
d_call: NA
clone_size: NA
cdr3_nt: TGCGCCAGCGGGGCCGACTACAACACAGATACGCAGTATTTT
cdr3_aa: CASGADYNTDTQYF

j_call: TRBJ1-3
v_call: TRBV28
d_call: NA
clone_size: few
cdr3_nt: TGTGCCAGCAGCCAACGGGGGGGTGGAGGGAACACCATATATTTT
cdr3_aa: CASSQRGGGGNTIYF

j_call: TRBJ2-1
v_call: TRBV10-1
d_call: TRBD2
clone_size: many
cdr3_nt: TGCGCCAGCAGTCCCGGGATAGCGGGGGGGGTCAATGAGCAGTTCTTC
cdr3_aa: CASSPGIAGGVNEQFF

j_call: TRBJ1-2
v_call: TRBV19
d_call: NA
clone_size: NA
cdr3_nt: TGTGCCAGTAGTCGAGGGGATAGCAACTATGGCTACACCTTC
cdr3_aa: CASSRGDSNYGYTF

j_call: TRBJ2-5
v_call: TRBV18
d_call: NA
clone_size: few
cdr3_nt: TGTGCCAGCTCACCTTCGGGAAAAGGCCAAGAGACCCAGTACTTC
cdr3_aa: CASSPSGKGQETQYF

j_call: TRBJ1-1
v_call: TRBV28
d_call: NA
clone_size: once
cdr3_nt: TGTGCCATCTCACGGGGTTACACTGAAGCTTTCTTT
cdr3_aa: CAISRGYTEAFF

j_call: TRBJ1-2
v_call: TRBV2
d_call: NA
clone_size: NA
cdr3_nt: TGTGCCAGCAGTACTGACCCAAGAGAGGGCTACACCTTC
cdr3_aa: CASSTDPREGYTF

j_call: TRBJ1-1
v_call: TRBV2
d_call: TRBD1
clone_size: once
cdr3_nt: TGTGCCAGCAGTGGTACAGGGGGCCGAGGAACTGAAGCTTTCTTT
cdr3_aa: CASSGTGGRGTEAFF

j_call: TRBJ1-5
v_call: TRBV7-2
d_call: TRBD1
clone_size: NA
cdr3_nt: TGTGCCAGCAGCTGGGGAGACAGGGGATTTCAGCCCCAGCATTTT
cdr3_aa: CASSWGDRGFQPQHF

j_call: TRBJ2-2
v_call: TRBV7-3
d_call: NA
clone_size: NA
cdr3_nt: TGTGCCAGCAGCTTATCGTTGAACACCGGGGAGCTGTTTTTT
cdr3_aa: CASSLSLNTGELFF

j_call: TRBJ1-2
v_call: TRBV6-1
d_call: NA
clone_size: NA
cdr3_nt: TGTGCCAGCAGGGTGCAGGGGTCTGCTAACTATGGCTACACCTTC
cdr3_aa: CASRVQGSANYGYTF

j_call: TRBJ1-2
v_call: TRBV19
d_call: NA
clone_size: NA
cdr3_nt: TGTGCCAGTAGCCCAGGACGGCCAGGCGGGCGGTGGTATGGCTACACCTTC
cdr3_aa: CASSPGRPGGRWYGYTF

j_call: TRBJ2-3
v_call: TRBV5-1
d_call: NA
clone_size: NA
cdr3_nt: TGCGCCAGCAGCTTGGACCCATACCTCACAGATACGCAGTATTTT
cdr3_aa: CASSLDPYLTDTQYF

j_call: TRBJ1-1
v_call: TRBV30
d_call: NA
clone_size: NA
cdr3_nt: TGTGCCTGGAGTGCATACCGATACGCTGAAGCTTTCTTT
cdr3_aa: CAWSAYRYAEAFF

j_call: TRBJ1-1
v_call: TRBV10-3
d_call: NA
clone_size: once
cdr3_nt: TGTGCCTCTTCGGGACACCAAAAGGAAAACACTGAAGCTTTCTTT
cdr3_aa: CASSGHQKENTEAFF

j_call: TRBJ2-2
v_call: TRBV11-3
d_call: NA
clone_size: NA
cdr3_nt: TGTGCCAGCAGCTTAGGTGTACAGGACACCGGGGAGCTGTTTTTT
cdr3_aa: CASSLGVQDTGELFF

j_call: TRBJ2-7
v_call: TRBV29-1
d_call: NA
clone_size: NA
cdr3_nt: TGCAGCGTTGGCATGGCCCTCTCCTACGAGCAGTACTTC
cdr3_aa: CSVGMALSYEQYF

j_call: TRBJ2-7
v_call: TRBV5-1
d_call: NA
clone_size: NA
cdr3_nt: TGCGCCAGCAGCTTGATGACCTCCTACGAGCAGTACTTC
cdr3_aa: CASSLMTSYEQYF

j_call: TRBJ2-3
v_call: TRBV19
d_call: NA
clone_size: NA
cdr3_nt: TGTGCCAGTAGTCTTGTTCGGGGGCCTAGCACAGATACGCAGTATTTT
cdr3_aa: CASSLVRGPSTDTQYF

j_call: TRBJ2-7
v_call: TRBV20-1
d_call: NA
clone_size: NA
cdr3_nt: TGCAGTGCTAGAAGAGGGAGCGAGCAGTACTTC
cdr3_aa: CSARRGSEQYF

j_call: TRBJ1-1
v_call: TRBV5-4
d_call: TRBD1
clone_size: NA
cdr3_nt: TGTGCCAGCAGCCCAGGGGGAGTGAACACTGAAGCTTTCTTT
cdr3_aa: CASSPGGVNTEAFF

j_call: TRBJ2-5
v_call: TRBV28
d_call: TRBD1
clone_size: NA
cdr3_nt: TGTGCCAGCAGTTTTTCCGGCGGAGGGCAGGGGGCCAGAGAGACCCAGTACTTC
cdr3_aa: CASSFSGGGQGARETQYF

j_call: TRBJ1-1
v_call: TRBV13
d_call: NA
clone_size: once
cdr3_nt: TGTGCCAGCAGCTTAGCCCGAACGGGTAGGGGCACTGAAGCTTTCTTT
cdr3_aa: CASSLARTGRGTEAFF

j_call: TRBJ1-5
v_call: TRBV28
d_call: TRBD1
clone_size: many
cdr3_nt: TGTGCCAGCAGTTCCGGACAGGGTTTCAATCAGCCCCAGCATTTT
cdr3_aa: CASSSGQGFNQPQHF

j_call: TRBJ1-6
v_call: TRBV10-3
d_call: NA
clone_size: NA
cdr3_nt: TGTGCCATCAGTGAGTCGATACCGGGGATTTCACCCCTCCACTTT
cdr3_aa: CAISESIPGISPLHF

j_call: TRBJ2-2
v_call: TRBV2
d_call: TRBD2
clone_size: NA
cdr3_nt: TGTGCCAGCAATCTGGCCGGGACTAAGAACACCGGGGAGCTGTTTTTT
cdr3_aa: CASNLAGTKNTGELFF

j_call: TRBJ2-5
v_call: TRBV18
d_call: NA
clone_size: few
cdr3_nt: TGTGCCAGCTCACCACAGCAAGAGACCCAGTACTTC
cdr3_aa: CASSPQQETQYF

j_call: TRBJ2-1
v_call: TRBV30
d_call: NA
clone_size: NA
cdr3_nt: TGTGCCTGGAACAGGGTTCCAGTAGAGGATGAGCAGTTCTTC
cdr3_aa: CAWNRVPVEDEQFF

j_call: TRBJ2-1
v_call: TRBV7-9
d_call: NA
clone_size: NA
cdr3_nt: TGTGCCAGCAGATTAACATCACTGGCCAATGAGCAGTTCTTC
cdr3_aa: CASRLTSLANEQFF

j_call: TRBJ1-2
v_call: TRBV5-1
d_call: TRBD1
clone_size: NA
cdr3_nt: TGCGCCAGCAGCCTCCCGGGACAGGGATTGAATGGCTACACCTTC
cdr3_aa: CASSLPGQGLNGYTF

j_call: TRBJ1-2
v_call: TRBV29-1
d_call: TRBD1
clone_size: NA
cdr3_nt: TGCAGCGTAGGGACAGGGGACGTGGGATCGAATGGCTACACCTTC
cdr3_aa: CSVGTGDVGSNGYTF

j_call: TRBJ2-5
v_call: TRBV19
d_call: NA
clone_size: NA
cdr3_nt: TGTGCCAGTACGAAGGCTGGGCTAGCTTGGGAGACCCAGTACTTC
cdr3_aa: CASTKAGLAWETQYF

j_call: TRBJ2-7
v_call: TRBV7-8
d_call: TRBD1
clone_size: NA
cdr3_nt: TGTGCCAGCAGCTTAGTCCATGCTACAGGGGGATTGATGAGCGAGCAGTACTTC
cdr3_aa: CASSLVHATGGLMSEQYF

j_call: TRBJ1-4
v_call: TRBV6-4
d_call: NA
clone_size: NA
cdr3_nt: TGTGCCAGCGCGGTGGGGGAAAAACTGTTTTTT
cdr3_aa: CASAVGEKLFF

j_call: TRBJ1-3
v_call: TRBV7-8
d_call: NA
clone_size: few
cdr3_nt: TGTGCCAGCAGCTTAGCGCATCCCTCGCGTGGAAACACCATATATTTT
cdr3_aa: CASSLAHPSRGNTIYF

j_call: TRBJ2-5
v_call: TRBV11-2
d_call: NA
clone_size: once
cdr3_nt: TGTGCCAGCAGGGGACTTAGGGCCTGGGAGACCCAGTACTTC
cdr3_aa: CASRGLRAWETQYF

j_call: TRBJ2-7
v_call: TRBV5-6
d_call: NA
clone_size: NA
cdr3_nt: TGTGCCAGCAGCTTGGCTGGGGGACCCTACGAGCAGTACTTC
cdr3_aa: CASSLAGGPYEQYF

j_call: TRBJ2-3
v_call: TRBV2
d_call: TRBD2
clone_size: NA
cdr3_nt: TGTGCCAGCAGCGGGGACAGGTTAGCGGGGGGTGTCGCAGATACGCAGTATTTT
cdr3_aa: CASSGDRLAGGVADTQYF